This T cell receptor (beta chain) comes out of a study of PD-1 blockade in classical Hodgkin lymphoma. About this clone: Its antigen is unknown.

Trimming took 1 base from V and 0 from J, leaving 9 bases between them. Looked up from germline, CDR1 is LNHDA and CDR2 is SQIVND (reference sequence). CDR3 length equals 15 residues. Generated by immunoSEQ multiplex PCR, the TCRdb table keeps only in-frame clones and is missing some. The sample carries 99,000 or so clones, approximately 89% recorded once. Specified time point: cycle 4 day 1 (C4D1), after more than five weeks of nivolumab. All the patients suffered relapse after autologous stem cell transplantation, and brentuximab vedotin exposure differed. Study-wide results and limits: Before treatment, TCR diversity in newly diagnosed patients was reportedly lower than in healthy donors.

This rearrangement joins TRBV19 to TRBJ1-1; D gene unclear. Sequencing used peripheral blood mononuclear cells (PBMCs), obtained before the fourth cycle of nivolumab. The receptor was derived from a human donor with classical Hodgkin lymphoma. CDR3 DNA: TGTGCCAGTAGTATAGGGGCAGCCATGAACACTGAAGCTTTCTTT. This sequence encodes CASSIGAAMNTEAFF.